This TCR beta chain originates from a study of T cell responses to AZD1222 COVID-19 vaccine. Trimming cost V 6 bases and J 7 bases; bases outside gene matches: 11. The CDR3 consists of 16 residues. Germline values: CDR1 MGHRA, CDR2 YSYEKL. Sequencing used immunoSEQ multiplex PCR; TCRdb keeps in-frame clones, though not all of them. The profile covers 150,000 or so clones, with roughly 91% appearing a single time and 1.1% to 1.5% taken by the ten largest. The specimen was peripheral blood, collected on day 0 of AZD1222 vaccination. The receptor's source is an adult in good health. This chain joins TRBV4-1 and TRBJ1-4, with 10 bases aligning to TRBD1. The CDR3, as DNA: TGCGCCAGCAGGGAAGACAGGGGGCTTAGGAGTGAAAAACTGTTTTTT. Protein product: CASREDRGLRSEKLFF.